One and the same sample provided the 5 T cell receptor beta chains below, sequenced in a study of blood T cell repertoires in COVID-19. TCRdb's copy holds only in-frame clones and misses some; the assay was immunoSEQ multiplex PCR. The table has some 140,000 clones, roughly 80% seen once; the top ten hold about 31%. Sequencing used peripheral blood. These TCRs come from a woman in her sixties with acute or convalescent COVID-19.

The gene calls are TRBV3-1 (or the pseudogene TRBV3-2) and TRBJ2-2, with D maybe TRBD2 (5 bases). Between the trimmed V and J ends, which lost 4 bases and 15 bases, there was a span of 15 bases. CDR1 and CDR2 (germline): LGHDT, YNNKEL (reference sequence). The CDR3 is 12 amino acids. Here the CDR3 reads CASSPPGIKLFF. CDR3 nucleotide sequence: TGTGCCAGCAGCCCCCCCGGGATAAAGTTGTTTTTT.

The CDR3 reads CASSPTYPYEQYF. DNA for the CDR3: TGTGCCAGCTCACCAACTTACCCCTACGAGCAGTACTTC. This rearrangement joins TRBV18 to TRBJ2-7; D is uncertain. The CDR3 is 13 residues long. Germline loops: CDR1 KGHSH, CDR2 LQKENI. V was clipped by 2 bases and J by 2 bases, with 7 bases between them.

The rearrangement joins TRBV5-6 to TRBJ2-7; D unresolved. Trimming took 1 base from V and 6 from J, leaving 11 bases between them. Per germline, CDR1 SGHDT and CDR2 YYEEEE. The CDR3 consists of 13 residues. The CDR3 sequence: CASSLRHSTEQYF. CDR3 DNA: TGTGCCAGCAGCTTGAGACATTCAACCGAGCAGTACTTC.

V is TRBV19 and J is TRBJ1-4; no reliable D call. The CDR3 is 15 amino acids. V lost 5 bases, J lost 8 bases, and 18 bases lay in between. Germline V gene data show CDR1 as LNHDA and CDR2 as SQIVND (reference sequence). CDR3 loop: CASSSYSSREEKLFF. As DNA, the CDR3 is TGTGCCAGTAGTTCCTACAGCTCCCGCGAAGAAAAACTGTTTTTT.

Note on this clone: Other DNA sequences of this sample code for an identical CDR3. The chain recombines TRBV5-1 with TRBJ2-5; D gene ambiguous. The V end was cut by 5 bases, the J end by 2 bases, with 10 bases between. Germline lookup yields CDR1 SGHRS and CDR2 YFSETQ. The CDR3 length is 13 residues. CDR3 coding DNA: TGCGCCAGCAGTTTCCAGGCGCAAGAGACCCAGTACTTC. Translated, it gives CASSFQAQETQYF.